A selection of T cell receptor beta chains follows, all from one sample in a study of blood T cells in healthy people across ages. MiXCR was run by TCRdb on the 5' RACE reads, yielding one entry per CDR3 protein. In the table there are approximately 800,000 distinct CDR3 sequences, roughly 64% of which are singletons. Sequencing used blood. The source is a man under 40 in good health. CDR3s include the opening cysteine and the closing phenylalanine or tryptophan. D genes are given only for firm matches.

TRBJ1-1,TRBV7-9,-,CASSLLDLGGMNTEAFF
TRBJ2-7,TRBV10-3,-,CAIRGDGEQYF
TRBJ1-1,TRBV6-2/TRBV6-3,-,CASSSRTTEAFF
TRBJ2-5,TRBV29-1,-,CSAGVETQYF
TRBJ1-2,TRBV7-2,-,CASAEPGPYGYTF
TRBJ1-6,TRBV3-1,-,CASSQEGGDTLHF
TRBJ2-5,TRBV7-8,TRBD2,CASSFMGGSQETQYF
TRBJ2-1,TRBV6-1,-,CASSGGATDPRRSSYNEQFF
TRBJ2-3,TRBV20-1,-,CSASDIGGGTDTQYF
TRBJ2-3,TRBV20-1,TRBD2,CSASRPSGGQADTQYF
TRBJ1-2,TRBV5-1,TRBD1,CASSLDGQGVGYTF
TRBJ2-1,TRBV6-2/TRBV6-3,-,CASSYQRVTYNEQFF
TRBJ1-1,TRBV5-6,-,CASSWDTEAFF
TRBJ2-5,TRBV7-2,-,CASSLRLTGMSSCNEQYF
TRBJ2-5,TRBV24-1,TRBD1,CATSDFERGQEAQYF
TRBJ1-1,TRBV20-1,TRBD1,CSARPGTGWNTEAFF
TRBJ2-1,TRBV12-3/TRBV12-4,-,CASSRGVGGSSYNEQFF
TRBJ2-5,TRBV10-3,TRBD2,CAIGLAGQETQYF
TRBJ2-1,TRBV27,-,CASSRFDEQFF
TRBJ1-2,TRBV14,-,CASSQIGFNYGYTF
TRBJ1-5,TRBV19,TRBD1,CASSDGQAFGNQPQHF
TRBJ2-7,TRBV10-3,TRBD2,CAITPGTSGINEQYF
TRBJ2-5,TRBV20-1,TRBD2,CSARGLAVGETQYF
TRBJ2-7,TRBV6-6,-,CASSDLRVYSYEQYF
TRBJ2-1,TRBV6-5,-,CASNVGTGGVINEQFF
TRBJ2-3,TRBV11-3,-,CASSPERMNTQYF
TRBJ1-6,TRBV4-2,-,CASSQDLGQNNSPLHF
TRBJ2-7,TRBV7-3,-,CASSYEQYF
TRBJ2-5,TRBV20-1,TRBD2,CSAQPGLAGRQETQYF
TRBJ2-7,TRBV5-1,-,CASSTGRSSYEQYF
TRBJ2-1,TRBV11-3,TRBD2,CASSFGGGTYNEQFF
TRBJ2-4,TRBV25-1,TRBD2,CASSDGGRVPYF
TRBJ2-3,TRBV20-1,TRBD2,CSAAAPLAGTDTQYF
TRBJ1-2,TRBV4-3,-,CASSQDTASNYGYTF
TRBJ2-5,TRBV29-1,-,CSILWGETQYF
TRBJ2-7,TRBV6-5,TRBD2,CASSYTLGGYEQYF
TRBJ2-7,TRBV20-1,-,CSATTRPRSSYEQYF
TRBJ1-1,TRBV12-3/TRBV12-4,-,CASSTQGNTEAFF
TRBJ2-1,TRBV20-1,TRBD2,CSAPSGLAGYNEQFF
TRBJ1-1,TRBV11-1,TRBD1,CASSMDRGAEAFF
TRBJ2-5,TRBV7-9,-,CASRKGDGQETQYF
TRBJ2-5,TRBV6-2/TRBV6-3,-,CASSFVGETQYF
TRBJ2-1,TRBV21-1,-,CASSNSGTSGDSFYNEQFF
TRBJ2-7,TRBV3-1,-,CASSQDQAARKQYF
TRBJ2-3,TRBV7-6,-,CASTYLPASVGGDTQYF
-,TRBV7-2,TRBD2,CASSLGTSGRNNEQYF
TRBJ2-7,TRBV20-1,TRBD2,CSALSGETSNNEQYF
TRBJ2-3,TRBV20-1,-,CSASPPPGTGRRGALGNTQYF
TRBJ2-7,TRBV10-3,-,CAISDIGGADSEQYF
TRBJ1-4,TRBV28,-,CASNSGSEKLFF
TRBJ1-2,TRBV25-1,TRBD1,CASSGQGYGYTF
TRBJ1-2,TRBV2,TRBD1,CASSVTGIYGYTF
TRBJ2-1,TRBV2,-,CASSERRGNEQFF
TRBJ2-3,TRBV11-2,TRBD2,CASSSPRTLAGGHTQYF
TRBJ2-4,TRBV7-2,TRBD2,CASSSIAGGDIQYF
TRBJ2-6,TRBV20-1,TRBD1,CSVDRGYSGANVLTF
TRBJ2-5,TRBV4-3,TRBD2,CASSQSLAGQETQYF
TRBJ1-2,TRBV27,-,CASSLGGRGFTF
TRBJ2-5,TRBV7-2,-,CASGPRVGTYQETQYF